The next 7 T cell receptor beta chains were all read from a single sample in a study of CDR3 diversity in severe acne. TCRdb re-derived calls from the PCR reads in MiXCR, one entry per CDR3 protein. The table lists fewer than 90,000 distinct CDR3 sequences, approximately 51% of them singletons. Sequences were obtained from blood. The receptors here all came from a male donor in good health, without acne.

This clonotype has just a few counts. The V gene is TRBV7-9, the J gene TRBJ1-1, with D perhaps matching TRBD1 (5 bases). This CDR3 contains 14 residues. Germline values: CDR1 SEHNR, CDR2 FQNEAQ (reference sequence). V was shortened by 1 base and J by 4 bases, with 10 bases between the two germline ends. As DNA, the CDR3 is TGTGCCAGCAGCTTAGAGGCGGGGGGCACTGAAGCTTTCTTT. It encodes CASSLEAGGTEAFF.

This clonotype was seen a single time. It is likely a read error, because the conserved phenylalanine at the end of the CDR3 is missing. V is TRBV20-1 and J is TRBJ2-7; 9 nucleotides agree with TRBD1. This CDR3 has 15 residues. Per germline, CDR1 DFQATT and CDR2 SNEGSKA (reference sequence). The V gene end was trimmed by 5 bases and the J gene end by 0 bases; junction bases not matched to a gene: 8. CDR3 region: CSAAGTGGVSYEQYL. CDR3 nucleotides: TGCAGTGCTGCAGGTACAGGGGGCGTCTCCTACGAGCAGTACCTC.

The chain combines TRBV20-1 with TRBJ2-7; D is unclear. Germline CDR1 and CDR2: DFQATT and SNEGSKA (reference sequence). The ends were cut back, 0 bases at V and 0 bases at J, with 9 bases in the middle. The CDR3 length is 14 residues. The CDR3 DNA is TGCAGTGCTAGAGATCGGCGGAGCTCCTACGAGCAGTACTTC. This gives the protein CSARDRRSSYEQYF.

This clonotype showed up many times. This chain joins TRBV19 and TRBJ1-1, with 7 positions matching TRBD1. The CDR3 has 14 amino acids. J lost 5 bases, V lost 6 bases, and 9 bases had no gene match. Per germline, CDR1 LNHDA and CDR2 SQIVND (reference sequence). The CDR3 protein is CASSPGTAGTEAFF. CDR3 sequence (DNA): TGTGCCAGTAGCCCGGGGACAGCAGGGACTGAAGCTTTCTTT.

The V gene is TRBV12-3 or TRBV12-4, the J gene TRBJ2-5, with D hard to call. The CDR3 extends over 13 amino acids. V was cut by 6 bases and J by 5 bases, with 13 bases left in between. The DNA for the CDR3 is TGTGCCAGCAGCTCCCCGAGGTGGGAGACCCAGTACTTC. Translated: CASSSPRWETQYF.

Regarding this clonotype: The junction differs from germline at one of its ends, possibly a read error. The chain links TRBV5-4 to TRBJ1-1, with TRBD1 matching over 9 bases. Per germline, CDR1 SGHNT and CDR2 YYREEE (reference sequence). CDR3 length: 14 amino acids. CDR3 region: CVSSQGTGSTEAFF. The CDR3 nucleotides read TGTGTCAGCAGCCAAGGGACAGGGAGTACTGAAGCTTTCTTT.

The J gene is TRBJ2-7, the V gene TRBV6-1, with D perhaps TRBD1 (6 bases). Trimming pared 8 bases from V and 0 bases from J, leaving 14 bases between. This CDR3 spans 14 amino acids. Per the germline V gene, CDR1 is MNHNS and CDR2 is SASEGT. The CDR3 bases are TGTGCCAGCGGGCGAGGGGGAATCTCCTACGAGCAGTACTTC. Translation gives CASGRGGISYEQYF.